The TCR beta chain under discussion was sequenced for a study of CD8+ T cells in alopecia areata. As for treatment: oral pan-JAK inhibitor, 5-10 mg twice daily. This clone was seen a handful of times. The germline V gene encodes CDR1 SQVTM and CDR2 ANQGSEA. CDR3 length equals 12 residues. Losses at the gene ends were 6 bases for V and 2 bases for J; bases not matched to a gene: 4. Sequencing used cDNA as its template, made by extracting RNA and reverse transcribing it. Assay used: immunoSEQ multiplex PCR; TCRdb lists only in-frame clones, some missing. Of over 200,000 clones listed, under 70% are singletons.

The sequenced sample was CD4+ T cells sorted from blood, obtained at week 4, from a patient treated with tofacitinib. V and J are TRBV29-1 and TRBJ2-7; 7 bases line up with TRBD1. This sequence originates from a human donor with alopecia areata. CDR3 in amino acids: CSVAQGPYEQYF. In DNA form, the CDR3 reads TGCAGCGTAGCACAGGGGCCCTACGAGCAGTACTTC.